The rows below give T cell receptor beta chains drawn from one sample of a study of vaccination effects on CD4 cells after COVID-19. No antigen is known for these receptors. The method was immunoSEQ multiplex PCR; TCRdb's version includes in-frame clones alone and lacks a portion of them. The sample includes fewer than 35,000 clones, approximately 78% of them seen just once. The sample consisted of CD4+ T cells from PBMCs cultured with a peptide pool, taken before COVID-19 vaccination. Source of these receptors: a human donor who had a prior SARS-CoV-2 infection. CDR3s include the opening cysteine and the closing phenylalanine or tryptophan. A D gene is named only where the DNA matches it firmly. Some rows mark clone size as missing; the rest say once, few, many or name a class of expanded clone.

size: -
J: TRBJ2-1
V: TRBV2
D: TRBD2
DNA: TGTGCCAGCAGTGGAGCTAGCGGGAGAAACAATGAGCAGTTCTTC
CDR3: CASSGASGRNNEQFF

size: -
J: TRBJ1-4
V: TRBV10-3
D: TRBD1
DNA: TGTGCCATCAGTGAGCCGGGGAAAGGGACAGGGGGCGAAAAACTGTTTTTT
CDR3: CAISEPGKGTGGEKLFF

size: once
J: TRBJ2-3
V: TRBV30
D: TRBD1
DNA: TGTGCCTGGAGTGGACAGGGCGGGACGCAGTATTTT
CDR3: CAWSGQGGTQYF

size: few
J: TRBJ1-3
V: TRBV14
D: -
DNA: TGTGCCAGCAGCCAAGTAACAGAACGCTCTGGAAACACCATATATTTT
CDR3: CASSQVTERSGNTIYF

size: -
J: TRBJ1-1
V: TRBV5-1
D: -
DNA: TGCGCCAGCCGCGGACAAGCTGAAGCTTTCTTT
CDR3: CASRGQAEAFF

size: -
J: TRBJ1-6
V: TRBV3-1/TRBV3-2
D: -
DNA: TGTGCCAGCAGCCAGACAGGTTCTGATTCACCCCTCCACTTT
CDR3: CASSQTGSDSPLHF

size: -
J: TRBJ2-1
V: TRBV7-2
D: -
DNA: TGTGCCAGCAGCTTAGCCGGGACTCCGACCTACAATGAGCAGTTCTTC
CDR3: CASSLAGTPTYNEQFF

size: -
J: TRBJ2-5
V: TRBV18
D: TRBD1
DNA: TGTGCCAGCTCACCCGGACAGGGAGAGACCCAGTACTTC
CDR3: CASSPGQGETQYF

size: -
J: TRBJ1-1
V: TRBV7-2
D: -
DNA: TGTGCCAGCAGCTTTTTAGCGAGCCCCCCTGAAGCTTTCTTT
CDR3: CASSFLASPPEAFF

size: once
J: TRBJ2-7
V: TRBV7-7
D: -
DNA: TGTGCTAGCAGCCAGCAGGGGGGCGAGCAGTACTTC
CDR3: CASSQQGGEQYF

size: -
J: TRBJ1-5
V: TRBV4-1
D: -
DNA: TGCGCCAGCAGCCAAGATGATCGAGGGGTGAGGCCCCAGCATTTT
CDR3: CASSQDDRGVRPQHF

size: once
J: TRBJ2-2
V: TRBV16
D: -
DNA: TGTGCCAGCAGCCAATCCTCCACCGGGGAGCTGTTTTTT
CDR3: CASSQSSTGELFF